This T cell receptor beta chain was sequenced for a study of T cell responses to AZD1222 COVID-19 vaccine. In regard to this clone: The antigen is not known.

Whole-study results and caveats: Most donors were white British and more were female, and clonal diversity was possibly underestimated. Samples come after the peak T cell response, not at day 14. At baseline, seropositivity was found in only a handful of AZD1222 recipients. Spike-specific TCR breadth rose after two AZD1222 doses, and depth rose as well.

The CDR3 runs to 16 residues. From germline, CDR1 is SNHLY and CDR2 FYNNEI. Trimming removed 1 base from V and 0 bases from J, with 10 bases in between. The assay was immunoSEQ multiplex PCR, and TCRdb's table has in-frame clones only and misses some. The profile shows around 100,000 clones, roughly 87% of them singletons. This clonotype originated in an adult in good health. V is TRBV2 and J is TRBJ2-1; the D is unclear. Sequenced here: peripheral blood, sampled on day 0 of AZD1222 vaccination. The CDR3 loop is CASSEESVSSYNEQFF. The CDR3 DNA reads as TGTGCCAGCAGTGAAGAGTCAGTTAGCTCCTACAATGAGCAGTTCTTC.